These T cell receptor beta chains were read from a single sample in a study of cytomegalovirus exposure and HLA in healthy donors. The table came from immunoSEQ multiplex PCR; TCRdb's copy has only in-frame clones and leaves some out. Among over 100,000 clones, roughly 90% were seen once, and the ten largest hold about 6%. Material for sequencing was PBMCs. All receptors derive from a woman between 18 and 30 years old in good health and CMV-seropositive. Each CDR3 is given without its conserved first and last residue. D genes are given only for firm matches.

D	J	V	CDR3
NA	TRBJ1-1	TRBV6-4	ASKLEENTEAF
NA	TRBJ2-1	TRBV7-7	ASSLGETNEQF
TRBD1	TRBJ2-6	TRBV11-1	ASSPKQTGVAGANVLT
TRBD1	TRBJ1-2	TRBV7-2	ASSSGQGYYGYT
TRBD1	TRBJ1-2	TRBV5-1	ASSLGTGSVKGYT
TRBD2	TRBJ2-1	TRBV12-5	ASAPPSGRRANEQF
NA	TRBJ1-1	TRBV11-3	ASSLSWRPRTEAF
TRBD1	TRBJ1-5	TRBV6-1	AIGRTGKGNQPQH
NA	TRBJ2-2	TRBV27	ASTRVDSTTTGELF
NA	TRBJ2-1	TRBV27	ASSYGGGVAEQF
TRBD2	TRBJ2-1	TRBV9	ASSVAGREVPYNEQF
TRBD1	TRBJ1-6	TRBV6-4	ASRGQGGNSPLH
TRBD2	TRBJ2-3	TRBV13	ASSYPSGTTDTQY
TRBD1	TRBJ1-4	TRBV5-8	ASSPGDSTTNEKLF
NA	TRBJ2-2	TRBV11-2	ASSLTAGDTGELF
NA	TRBJ1-5	TRBV5-1	ASSSELTPQH
TRBD2	TRBJ2-1	TRBV11-3	ASSEEGTSIDEQF
TRBD1	TRBJ2-2	TRBV27	ASSFGQAVGELF
NA	TRBJ1-1	TRBV19	ASSIQSTAGSTEAF
TRBD1	TRBJ1-5	TRBV7-8	ASSPPGQRQPQH
TRBD1	TRBJ2-7	TRBV7-9	ASSWTGVLYEQY
TRBD1	TRBJ1-5	TRBV19	ASSMGQNSNQPQH
NA	TRBJ2-7	TRBV29-1	SVEGRAYEQY
TRBD1	TRBJ1-5	TRBV2	ASSRTGVAMGPQH
TRBD2	TRBJ2-1	TRBV7-3	ASSSSLAGGNNEQF
NA	TRBJ1-3	TRBV14	ASSRRTVSGNTIY
NA	TRBJ2-1	TRBV29-1	SVDVGRTYNEQF
NA	TRBJ1-4	TRBV15	ATSGASLNEKLF
NA	TRBJ1-6	TRBV2	ASSEAQGNSPLH
NA	TRBJ2-7	TRBV6-6	ASSYLGTSTYEQY
NA	TRBJ2-3	TRBV7-9	ASSFLGSGEDTQY
NA	TRBJ2-7	TRBV21-1	ASTRLGHIFGEGY
NA	TRBJ1-2	TRBV28	ASSLFGQPNYGYT
NA	TRBJ1-1	TRBV30	AWSVGANTEAF
TRBD1	TRBJ2-1	TRBV9	ASSVGSPRGLHEQF
NA	TRBJ1-2	TRBV29-1	SVGGRSNYGYT
NA	TRBJ2-2	TRBV9	ASSVQITGELF
NA	TRBJ1-5	TRBV14	ASSQSSNQPQH
TRBD1	TRBJ2-1	TRBV7-7	ASSLGDSSYNEQF
TRBD1	TRBJ2-1	TRBV7-9	ASSFTGTGGLAGEQF
TRBD2	TRBJ2-3	TRBV7-2	ASSLAGGRDTQY
TRBD1	TRBJ1-2	TRBV7-9	ASSLRTGEFYGYT
TRBD1	TRBJ2-3	TRBV5-3	ARSFGGQGAPSTDTQY
NA	TRBJ2-7	TRBV19	ASSIEGAGEQY
NA	TRBJ1-2	TRBV5-6	ASSLMGGHGYT
TRBD2	TRBJ2-3	TRBV9	ASSVRAGSSTDTQY
NA	TRBJ1-5	TRBV7-2	ASSLLSGMGQPQH
TRBD2	TRBJ2-3	TRBV15	ATSRGGTSGSIYDTQY
NA	TRBJ1-2	TRBV19	ASREEGSHGYT
NA	TRBJ2-5	TRBV5-6	ASSLAGGGGETQY
NA	TRBJ1-1	TRBV19	ASTLSDLTEAF
NA	TRBJ1-5	TRBV18	ASSSGWDQPQH
NA	TRBJ1-5	TRBV28	ASSLFGQEYSNQPQH
NA	TRBJ1-2	TRBV5-5	ASSLVLRAQGKRGYT
NA	TRBJ1-3	TRBV7-9	ASSFQAIDSGNTIY
NA	TRBJ1-1	TRBV7-3	ASSRELNTEAF
NA	TRBJ1-1	TRBV4-3	ASSQDSGRGAF